This T cell receptor beta chain was profiled in a study of T cells in Graves' hyperthyroidism and ophthalmopathy. Study outcomes and limitations: A 13 V-J model separated ophthalmopathy from stable hyperthyroidism.

This clonotype was recorded a few times. Its antigen is unknown. TCR beta CDR3 region amplification was performed from RNA transcripts. The HTBI primer set was used in a first-round RT-PCR of the TCR CDR3. One entry per CDR3 protein, called by TCRdb with MiXCR from the multiplex PCR reads. The sample has around 350,000 distinct CDR3 sequences, 20% to 25% seen once. The germline V gene encodes CDR1 MGHRA and CDR2 YSYEKL. V lost 3 bases to trimming and J lost 2 bases; unmatched junction nucleotides: 9. This CDR3 region has 16 residues. Exclusion of a patient resulted from uncontrolled infection, other autoimmune disease, pregnancy or lactation. The PBMCs were taken from approximately 9.7 ml of fresh peripheral blood.

The sample comprised blood. This chain links TRBV4-1 with TRBJ2-5, with TRBD1 matching 7 bases. The TCR sequence derives from a man aged 50 to 59 with Graves' hyperthyroidism. The CDR3 DNA reads TGCGCCAGCAGCCATGTAAGGGGGCAGGGGCAAGAGACCCAGTACTTC. Its translation: CASSHVRGQGQETQYF.